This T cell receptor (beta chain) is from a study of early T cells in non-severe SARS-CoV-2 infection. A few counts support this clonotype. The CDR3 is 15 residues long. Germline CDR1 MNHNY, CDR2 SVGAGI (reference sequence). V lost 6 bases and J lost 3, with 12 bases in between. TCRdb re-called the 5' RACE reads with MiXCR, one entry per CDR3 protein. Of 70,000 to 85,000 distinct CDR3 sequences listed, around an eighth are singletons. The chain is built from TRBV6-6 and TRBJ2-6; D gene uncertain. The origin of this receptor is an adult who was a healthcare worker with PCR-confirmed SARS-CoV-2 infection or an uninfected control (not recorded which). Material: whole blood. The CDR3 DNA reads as TGTGCCAGCAGCGGTCAGATTCTTGGGGCCAACGTCCTGACTTTC. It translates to CASSGQILGANVLTF.